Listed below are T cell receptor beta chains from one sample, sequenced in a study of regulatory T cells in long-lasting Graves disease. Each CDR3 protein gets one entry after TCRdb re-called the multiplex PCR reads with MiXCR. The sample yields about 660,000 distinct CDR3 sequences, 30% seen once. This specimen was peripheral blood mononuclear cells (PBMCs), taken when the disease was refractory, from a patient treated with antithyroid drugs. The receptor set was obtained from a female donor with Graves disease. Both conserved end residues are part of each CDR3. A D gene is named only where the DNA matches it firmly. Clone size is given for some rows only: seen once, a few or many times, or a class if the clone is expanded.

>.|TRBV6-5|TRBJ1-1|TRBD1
TGTGCCAGCAGTTACCCTTTCCCCCAGGGACAGGGGTACACTGAAGCTTTCTTT
CASSYPFPQGQGYTEAFF
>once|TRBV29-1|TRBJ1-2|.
TGCAGCGTTGGTGGAGATGGCTACACCTTC
CSVGGDGYTF
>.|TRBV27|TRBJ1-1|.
TGTGCCAGCAGTTACGAGGTGGGAAGGGCTGAAGCTTTCTTT
CASSYEVGRAEAFF
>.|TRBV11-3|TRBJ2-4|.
TGTGCCAGCAGCTTAGCAGGGTGGGACATTCAGTACTTC
CASSLAGWDIQYF
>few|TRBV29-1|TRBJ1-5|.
TGCAGCGTTGAAGCAGGAAGCAATCAGCCCCAGCATTTT
CSVEAGSNQPQHF
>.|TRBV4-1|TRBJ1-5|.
TGCGCCAGCAGCCAAACAGGTACACCAAATCAGCCCCAGCATTTT
CASSQTGTPNQPQHF
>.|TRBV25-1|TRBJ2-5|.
TGTGCCAGCAGTGAGGGGAGGGGGCTTGAGACCCAGTACTTC
CASSEGRGLETQYF
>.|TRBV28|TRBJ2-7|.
TGTGCCAGCAGCCTATCCGGGACGGACTACGAGCAGTACTTC
CASSLSGTDYEQYF
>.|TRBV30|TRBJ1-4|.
TGTGCCTGGAGTGCGCACAGGGCAACTAATGAAAAACTGTTTTTT
CAWSAHRATNEKLFF
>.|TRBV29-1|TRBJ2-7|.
TGCAGCGTATACGACTACGAGCAGTACTTC
CSVYDYEQYF
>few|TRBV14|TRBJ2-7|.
TGTGCCAGCAGCCTTCCGGGACGGAGCTCCTACGAGCAGTACTTC
CASSLPGRSSYEQYF
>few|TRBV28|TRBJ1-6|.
TGTGCCAGCAGTACGACAACGAGCTCCTATAATTCACCCCTCCACTTT
CASSTTTSSYNSPLHF
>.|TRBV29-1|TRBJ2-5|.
TGCAGCGTTGAACAGGGGAGAGGGGGCCAAGAGACCCAGTACTTC
CSVEQGRGGQETQYF
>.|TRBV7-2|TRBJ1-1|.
TGTGCCAGCAGCTTAGTCGCGGACAACACTGAAGCTTTCTTT
CASSLVADNTEAFF
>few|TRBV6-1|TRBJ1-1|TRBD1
TGTGCCAGCAGACGAGGGGGCCCAGGGACTGAAGCTTTCTTT
CASRRGGPGTEAFF
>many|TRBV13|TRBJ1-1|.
TGTGCCAGCAGTGCGACAGTGAACACTGAAGCTTTCTTT
CASSATVNTEAFF
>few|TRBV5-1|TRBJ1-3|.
TGCGCCAGCAGCATCCAGGCGAACTCTGGAAACACCATATATTTT
CASSIQANSGNTIYF